Listed below are T cell receptor beta chains from one sample, sequenced in a study of cytomegalovirus exposure and HLA in healthy donors. Sequencing was performed with immunoSEQ multiplex PCR; in TCRdb, only in-frame clones are kept and a portion is missing. The table includes roughly 120,000 clones, about 85% detected once. The specimen sequenced was PBMCs. The receptor source for this set is a man aged 45-65 years in good health and CMV-seronegative. Both conserved end residues are part of each CDR3. D genes are given only for firm matches. Part of the rows lack a size; the others show once, few, many or a class for expanded clones.

D gene: NA
V gene: TRBV9
clone size: NA
J gene: TRBJ2-1
CDR3 DNA: TGTGCCAGCAGCGTAGAAGGGGCAACCTACAATGAGCAGTTCTTC
CDR3 protein: CASSVEGATYNEQFF

D gene: NA
V gene: TRBV25-1
clone size: NA
J gene: TRBJ1-4
CDR3 DNA: TGTGCCAGCAGTGAATCTAACAGGGACAATGAAAAACTGTTTTTT
CDR3 protein: CASSESNRDNEKLFF

D gene: NA
V gene: TRBV14
clone size: NA
J gene: TRBJ2-7
CDR3 DNA: TGTGCCAGCAGCCCTAGACTGCTCTCCTACGAGCAGTACTTC
CDR3 protein: CASSPRLLSYEQYF

D gene: NA
V gene: TRBV5-4
clone size: NA
J gene: TRBJ2-7
CDR3 DNA: TGTGCCAGCAGCTTGGCCAGGGCAGGGCTAACCTACGAGCAGTACTTC
CDR3 protein: CASSLARAGLTYEQYF

D gene: TRBD1
V gene: TRBV6-5
clone size: NA
J gene: TRBJ2-7
CDR3 DNA: TGTGCCAGCAGTTTAAGCGCCGGGACAGCGAGAGGCGAGCAGTACTTC
CDR3 protein: CASSLSAGTARGEQYF

D gene: NA
V gene: TRBV15
clone size: NA
J gene: TRBJ1-1
CDR3 DNA: TGTGCCACCAGCAGAGGGGACTCTTCAGAAGCTTTCTTT
CDR3 protein: CATSRGDSSEAFF

D gene: TRBD1
V gene: TRBV5-1
clone size: NA
J gene: TRBJ1-1
CDR3 DNA: TGCGCCAGCAGCTCGTCAGGGGGTCGGACTGAAGCTTTCTTT
CDR3 protein: CASSSSGGRTEAFF

D gene: NA
V gene: TRBV4-1
clone size: NA
J gene: TRBJ2-5
CDR3 DNA: TGCGCCAGCAGCCACCTAGGACAGGGAGGGGGAGAGACCCAGTACTTC
CDR3 protein: CASSHLGQGGGETQYF

D gene: TRBD2
V gene: TRBV18
clone size: NA
J gene: TRBJ2-7
CDR3 DNA: TGTGCCAGCTCACCGACTAGGGACTACTACGAGCAGTACTTC
CDR3 protein: CASSPTRDYYEQYF

D gene: NA
V gene: TRBV9
clone size: NA
J gene: TRBJ2-7
CDR3 DNA: TGTGCCAGCAGCGGCCCGACGTCGCAGGGGTTGTACGAGCAGTACTTC
CDR3 protein: CASSGPTSQGLYEQYF

D gene: NA
V gene: TRBV9
clone size: NA
J gene: TRBJ1-1
CDR3 DNA: TGTGCCAGCAGCGTGGGGAGTAACACTGAAGCTTTCTTT
CDR3 protein: CASSVGSNTEAFF

D gene: NA
V gene: TRBV7-3
clone size: once
J gene: TRBJ2-7
CDR3 DNA: TGTGCCAGCAGCTTAATCGGGGGACAGCGGATCTACGAGCAGTACTTC
CDR3 protein: CASSLIGGQRIYEQYF

D gene: NA
V gene: TRBV5-5
clone size: NA
J gene: TRBJ1-1
CDR3 DNA: TGTGCCAGCAGAAGAGACAGTAACACTGAAGCTTTCTTT
CDR3 protein: CASRRDSNTEAFF

D gene: TRBD1
V gene: TRBV27
clone size: NA
J gene: TRBJ2-7
CDR3 DNA: TGTGCCAGCAGTTTCCCGGACAGGGGTCAGCAGTACTTC
CDR3 protein: CASSFPDRGQQYF

D gene: TRBD1
V gene: TRBV10-3
clone size: NA
J gene: TRBJ2-7
CDR3 DNA: TGTGCCATCAGTGAGTTCCCCGGGACAGGCATCGAGCAGTACTTC
CDR3 protein: CAISEFPGTGIEQYF

D gene: NA
V gene: TRBV29-1
clone size: NA
J gene: TRBJ1-1
CDR3 DNA: TGCAGCGTTGGACACGGCCTCATGAACACTGAAGCTTTCTTT
CDR3 protein: CSVGHGLMNTEAFF

D gene: TRBD2
V gene: TRBV7-8
clone size: NA
J gene: TRBJ2-7
CDR3 DNA: TGTGCCAGCAGCTTAAAGAGGGAGGGGTCTGGCGAGCAGTACTTC
CDR3 protein: CASSLKREGSGEQYF

D gene: TRBD1
V gene: TRBV9
clone size: NA
J gene: TRBJ2-7
CDR3 DNA: TGTGCCAGCAGCGTAGATGGGGTGGGGGACAGGGGATACGAGCAGTACTTC
CDR3 protein: CASSVDGVGDRGYEQYF

D gene: TRBD2
V gene: TRBV7-8
clone size: NA
J gene: TRBJ2-5
CDR3 DNA: TGTGCCAGCAGCCAATCAGGGGCTAGCGGGGGCTATGGGACCCAGTACTTC
CDR3 protein: CASSQSGASGGYGTQYF

D gene: NA
V gene: TRBV4-3
clone size: few
J gene: TRBJ1-5
CDR3 DNA: TGCGCCAGCAGCCAAGATACGGGTAGCAATCAGCCCCAGCATTTT
CDR3 protein: CASSQDTGSNQPQHF

D gene: TRBD1
V gene: TRBV4-2
clone size: NA
J gene: TRBJ1-2
CDR3 DNA: TGTGCCAGCAGCCAAGAAACCGGGACAGGGGGCGGCTATGGCTACACCTTC
CDR3 protein: CASSQETGTGGGYGYTF

D gene: TRBD2
V gene: TRBV6-6
clone size: NA
J gene: TRBJ2-3
CDR3 DNA: TGTGCCAGCAGTTATCTGGCCGGGGGGGATACGCAGTATTTT
CDR3 protein: CASSYLAGGDTQYF

D gene: TRBD1
V gene: TRBV18
clone size: NA
J gene: TRBJ1-1
CDR3 DNA: TGTGCCAGCTCACCAGCAGGGACAGGGAACACTGAAGCTTTCTTT
CDR3 protein: CASSPAGTGNTEAFF

D gene: TRBD2
V gene: TRBV7-9
clone size: few
J gene: TRBJ2-7
CDR3 DNA: TGTGCCAGCAGCTTGAGGGCTAGCGGGCAGCACGAGCAGTACTTC
CDR3 protein: CASSLRASGQHEQYF

D gene: TRBD2
V gene: TRBV6-5
clone size: NA
J gene: TRBJ2-7
CDR3 DNA: TGTGCCAGCAGACCAAGCGGGGCCAACTACGAGCAGTACTTC
CDR3 protein: CASRPSGANYEQYF

D gene: TRBD1
V gene: TRBV4-1
clone size: once
J gene: TRBJ1-4
CDR3 DNA: TGCGCCAGCAGCCTACAGGGGACTAATGAAAAACTGTTTTTT
CDR3 protein: CASSLQGTNEKLFF

D gene: NA
V gene: TRBV2
clone size: few
J gene: TRBJ2-5
CDR3 DNA: TGTGCCAGCAGTCTAGGGGCAGGAGAGACCCAGTACTTC
CDR3 protein: CASSLGAGETQYF